These 8 T cell receptor beta chains came from one sample sequenced in a study of blood T cell repertoires in COVID-19 (dated by TCRdb to 2018 to 2020). The library was built by means of the immunoSEQ multiplex PCR assay. TCRdb limited this immuneACCESS table to in-frame rearrangements with V and J called. A share of clones is missing; checked studies link under half to unresolved V genes, and the rest is unexplained. The sample table lists about 260,000 clones, approximately 80% of them with a count of one. The top ten clones comprise approximately 1.9% of the sample. Specimen: peripheral blood. The receptors were sampled from an elderly woman with acute or convalescent COVID-19.

V usage is TRBV5-6 and J usage is TRBJ2-7; a possible D gene is TRBD2 (6 bases). Between the trimmed V and J ends, which lost 0 bases and 3 bases, there was a span of 16 bases. CDR1 and CDR2 from the germline V gene are SGHDT and YYEEEE. The CDR3 contains 16 residues. CDR3 loop: CASSLAERRALYEQYF. CDR3 sequence (DNA): TGTGCCAGCAGCTTGGCCGAAAGGAGGGCCCTCTACGAGCAGTACTTC.

Notes on this clone: The sample carries other DNA sequences with the same CDR3. The chain uses TRBV5-4 and TRBJ2-5, with TRBD1 matching over 7 bases. This CDR3 spans 13 amino acids. The V and J ends lost 4 bases and 1 base, in that order; junction bases with no gene match: 1. Germline values: CDR1 SGHNT, CDR2 YYREEE (reference sequence). In DNA form, the CDR3 reads TGTGCCAGCAGCCGGGACAGCCAAGAGACCCAGTACTTC. This encodes CASSRDSQETQYF.

The chain couples TRBV5-5 to TRBJ1-2, with 9 bases aligning to TRBD1. This CDR3 has 16 residues. With V trimmed by 3 bases and J by 8 bases, 14 bases remained unmatched. CDR1 SGHKS and CDR2 YYEKEE come from the germline V gene (reference sequence). Written as DNA, the CDR3 is TGTGCCAGCAGCTCAGGGACAGGGTCTATCTCAAGCGGCTACACCTTC. Translation gives CASSSGTGSISSGYTF.

V usage is TRBV6-6 and J usage is TRBJ2-5; D may be TRBD1 (5 bases). This CDR3 region has 14 residues. V lost 2 bases and J lost 2, with 9 bases in between. Germline CDR1 MNHNY, CDR2 SVGAGI (reference sequence). CDR3 region: CASSYDRIQETQYF. For the CDR3, the DNA is TGTGCCAGCAGTTACGACAGAATACAAGAGACCCAGTACTTC.

The chain uses TRBV2 and TRBJ1-5; no definite D call. This CDR3 spans 14 amino acids. Germline-derived CDR1 and CDR2 are SNHLY and FYNNEI. V was pared by 7 bases and J by 2 bases, with 12 bases between. The CDR3 bases are TGTGCCAGCACCGTGGAGGGTCGCAATCAGCCCCAGCATTTT. Protein product: CASTVEGRNQPQHF.

V is TRBV5-6 and J is TRBJ1-1; 8 bases are shared with TRBD1. J lost 1 base, V lost 0 bases, and 5 bases had no gene match. The CDR3 totals 16 residues. Germline values: CDR1 SGHDT, CDR2 YYEEEE. CDR3 amino acids: CASSLARDRGNTEAFF. CDR3 nucleotides: TGTGCCAGCAGCTTGGCCCGTGACAGGGGGAACACTGAAGCTTTCTTT. The variable domain in full, completed from reference TRBV5-6 and TRBJ1-1, reads DAGVTQSPTHLIKTRGQQVTLRCSPKSGHDTVSWYQQALGQGPQFIFQYYEEEERQRGNFPDRFSGHQFPNYSSELNVNALLLGDSALYLCASSLARDRGNTEAFFGQGTRLTVV.

The chain combines TRBV12-3 or TRBV12-4 with TRBJ1-1; TRBD1 matches 9 bases. V shed 6 bases, J shed 1 base, and the junction held 0 bases outside the gene matches. The CDR3 is 13 residues long. CDR3 protein: CASRQGANTEAFF. The CDR3 DNA reads TGTGCCAGCAGACAGGGGGCGAACACTGAAGCTTTCTTT.

This clone was detected once. The chain employs TRBV6-5 and TRBJ1-6, with 7 bases fitting TRBD1. This CDR3 comprises 16 residues. The germline V gene has CDR1 MNHEY and CDR2 SVGAGI. The V segment lost 0 bases and the J segment 9 bases; nucleotides outside the gene matches: 8. CDR3 protein: CASSYSVTGLTSPLHF. CDR3 sequence (DNA): TGTGCCAGCAGTTACTCGGTGACAGGGTTGACTTCACCCCTCCACTTT.